The rows below give T cell receptor beta chains drawn from one sample of a study of blood T cell repertoires in COVID-19. Measured with immunoSEQ multiplex PCR; TCRdb has only the in-frame clones, and not every one. The sample contains 300,000 to 400,000 clones, about nine tenths of which appear only once. The sequenced sample was peripheral blood. These receptors all stem from a man between 25 and 39 years old with COVID-19, enrolled during active disease. Both conserved end residues are part of each CDR3. D genes are given only for firm matches. Clone sizes are given selectively: once, few, many, or a class where the clone is expanded.

D: TRBD1
J: TRBJ1-1
size: -
V: TRBV25-1
DNA: TGTGCCAGCAGTGCACGGGACAGGGGGCAGAACACTGAAGCTTTCTTT
CDR3: CASSARDRGQNTEAFF

D: -
J: TRBJ2-7
size: -
V: TRBV5-5
DNA: TGTGCCAGCAGCTTAGGACAGAACTACGAGCAGTACTTC
CDR3: CASSLGQNYEQYF

D: TRBD2
J: TRBJ2-5
size: -
V: TRBV4-3
DNA: TGCGCTAGCAGCCATGGACTAGCGCCGTACCAAGAGACCCAGTACTTC
CDR3: CASSHGLAPYQETQYF

D: -
J: TRBJ2-2
size: -
V: TRBV2
DNA: TGTGCCAGCAGTCCCGCGGGGTCCGGGGAGCTGTTTTTT
CDR3: CASSPAGSGELFF

D: -
J: TRBJ1-1
size: -
V: TRBV6-6
DNA: TGTGCCAGCGTGGACAGTAAGAACACTGAAGCTTTCTTT
CDR3: CASVDSKNTEAFF

D: TRBD1
J: TRBJ2-7
size: -
V: TRBV9
DNA: TGTGCCAGCAGCGTAGCGGGACAGGGGATCTACGAGCAGTACTTC
CDR3: CASSVAGQGIYEQYF

D: TRBD2
J: TRBJ2-1
size: -
V: TRBV7-3
DNA: TGTGCCAGCAGCACAGCGGGAGGGCCCATGAATGAGCAGTTCTTC
CDR3: CASSTAGGPMNEQFF

D: TRBD1
J: TRBJ1-2
size: -
V: TRBV5-1
DNA: TGCGCCAGCAGCTCGACAGGGGTTGGGTATGGCTACACCTTC
CDR3: CASSSTGVGYGYTF

D: TRBD2
J: TRBJ2-7
size: -
V: TRBV6-6
DNA: TGTGCCAGCAGTCTAGGACTAGCTGGCGAGCAGTACTTC
CDR3: CASSLGLAGEQYF

D: -
J: TRBJ2-3
size: -
V: TRBV11-2
DNA: TGTGCCAGCAGCACCCGACATTTAGCAGATACGCAGTATTTT
CDR3: CASSTRHLADTQYF

D: -
J: TRBJ2-1
size: -
V: TRBV7-2
DNA: TGTGCCAGCAGCTTAGTATGGCTGCCGAAGAATGAGCAGTTCTTC
CDR3: CASSLVWLPKNEQFF

D: TRBD1
J: TRBJ2-4
size: -
V: TRBV30
DNA: TGTGCCTGGGGGACAGGGGAGCCCAAAAACATTCAGTACTTC
CDR3: CAWGTGEPKNIQYF

D: TRBD2
J: TRBJ2-1
size: -
V: TRBV24-1
DNA: TGTGCCACCAGTGGACTAGCGGGAGGAAATGAGCAGTTCTTC
CDR3: CATSGLAGGNEQFF

D: -
J: TRBJ1-2
size: -
V: TRBV5-1
DNA: TGCGCCAGCACCCTGACGTGGGAGGGGTCAAATGGCTACACCTTC
CDR3: CASTLTWEGSNGYTF

D: TRBD1
J: TRBJ2-1
size: -
V: TRBV7-6
DNA: TGTGCCAGCAGCACCCAGGACAGGGTCTTCGATGAGCAGTTCTTC
CDR3: CASSTQDRVFDEQFF

D: -
J: TRBJ2-1
size: -
V: TRBV5-1
DNA: TGCGCCAGCAGCTTGGAGGCGGTCTGGAATGAGCAGTTCTTC
CDR3: CASSLEAVWNEQFF

D: TRBD1
J: TRBJ2-7
size: -
V: TRBV2
DNA: TGTGCCAGCAGCGGACAGGGGGCGGGCGAGCAGTACTTC
CDR3: CASSGQGAGEQYF

D: TRBD1
J: TRBJ2-7
size: once
V: TRBV6-2/TRBV6-3
DNA: TGTGCCAGCAGCAAAAATGCCGGGACAGTCTCCTACGAGCAGTACTTC
CDR3: CASSKNAGTVSYEQYF

D: -
J: TRBJ1-2
size: -
V: TRBV7-2
DNA: TGTGCCAGCAGCTCGGGACAATGGGTCCATGGCTACACCTTC
CDR3: CASSSGQWVHGYTF

D: -
J: TRBJ2-7
size: -
V: TRBV7-2
DNA: TGTGCCAGCAGCTTAGGGCAGGGGTCCCCCTACGAGCAGTACTTC
CDR3: CASSLGQGSPYEQYF

D: -
J: TRBJ2-7
size: -
V: TRBV6-2/TRBV6-3
DNA: TGTGCCAGCAGTTACGTCGGAGGGTCATCCTACGAGCAGTACTTC
CDR3: CASSYVGGSSYEQYF

D: -
J: TRBJ1-2
size: -
V: TRBV9
DNA: TGTGCCAGCAGCGCTCACATAGACAGGTCTATGGGTTATGGCTACACCTTC
CDR3: CASSAHIDRSMGYGYTF

D: TRBD1
J: TRBJ2-7
size: -
V: TRBV5-6
DNA: TGTGCCAGCAGTCCCCGGGGCAGGGGGCGAAGGAACGAGCAGTACTTC
CDR3: CASSPRGRGRRNEQYF